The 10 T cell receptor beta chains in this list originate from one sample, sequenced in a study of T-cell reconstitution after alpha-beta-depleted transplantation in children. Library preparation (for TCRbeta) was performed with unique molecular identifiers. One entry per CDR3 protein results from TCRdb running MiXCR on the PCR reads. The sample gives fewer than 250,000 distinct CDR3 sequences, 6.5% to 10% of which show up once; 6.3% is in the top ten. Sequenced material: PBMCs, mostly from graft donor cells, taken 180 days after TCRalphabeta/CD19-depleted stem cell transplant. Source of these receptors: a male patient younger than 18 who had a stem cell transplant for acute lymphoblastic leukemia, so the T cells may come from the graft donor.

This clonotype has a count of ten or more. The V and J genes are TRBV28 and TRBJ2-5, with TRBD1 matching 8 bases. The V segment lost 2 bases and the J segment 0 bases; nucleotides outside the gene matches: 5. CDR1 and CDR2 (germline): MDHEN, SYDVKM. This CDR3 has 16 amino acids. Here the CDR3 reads CASSLTGQGYQETQYF. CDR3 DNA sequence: TGTGCCAGCAGTTTAACCGGACAGGGCTACCAAGAGACCCAGTACTTC.

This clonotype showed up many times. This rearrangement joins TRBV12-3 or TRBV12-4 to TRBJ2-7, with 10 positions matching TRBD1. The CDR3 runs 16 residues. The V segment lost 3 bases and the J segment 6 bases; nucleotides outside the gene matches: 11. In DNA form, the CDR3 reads TGTGCCAGCAGTTTTTCGGGGGGGACAGGGGACGGCGAGCAGTACTTC. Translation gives CASSFSGGTGDGEQYF.

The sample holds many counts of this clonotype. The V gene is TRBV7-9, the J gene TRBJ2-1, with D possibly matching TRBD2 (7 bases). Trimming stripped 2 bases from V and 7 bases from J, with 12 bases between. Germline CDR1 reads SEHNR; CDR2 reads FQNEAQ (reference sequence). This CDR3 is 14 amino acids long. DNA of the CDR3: TGTGCCAGCAGCTTAACCGGGGGGCAAAATGAGCAGTTCTTC. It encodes CASSLTGGQNEQFF.

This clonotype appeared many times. CDR3 nucleotides: TGTGCCAGCAGCTTGGACCCAGGCATCAAGGTCTATAATTCACCCCTCCACTTT. This translates into CASSLDPGIKVYNSPLHF. This chain joins TRBV5-6 and TRBJ1-6, with D unclear. This CDR3 spans 18 amino acids. V gave up 0 bases and J gave up 3 bases, with 16 bases separating them. Germline CDR1 reads SGHDT; CDR2 reads YYEEEE.

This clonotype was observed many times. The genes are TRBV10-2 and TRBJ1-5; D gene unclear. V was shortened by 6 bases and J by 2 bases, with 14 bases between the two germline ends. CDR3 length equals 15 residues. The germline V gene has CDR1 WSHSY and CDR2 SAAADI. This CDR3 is CASRAPDDGNQPQHF. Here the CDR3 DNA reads TGCGCCAGCAGAGCACCGGACGATGGCAATCAGCCCCAGCATTTT.

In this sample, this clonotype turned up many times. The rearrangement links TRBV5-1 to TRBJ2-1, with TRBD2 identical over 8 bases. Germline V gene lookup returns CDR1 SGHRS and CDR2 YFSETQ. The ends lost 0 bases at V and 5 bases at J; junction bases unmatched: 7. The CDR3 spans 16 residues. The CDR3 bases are TGCGCCAGCAGCTTGGATCTGCGGGGGGCCGACAATGAGCAGTTCTTC. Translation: CASSLDLRGADNEQFF.

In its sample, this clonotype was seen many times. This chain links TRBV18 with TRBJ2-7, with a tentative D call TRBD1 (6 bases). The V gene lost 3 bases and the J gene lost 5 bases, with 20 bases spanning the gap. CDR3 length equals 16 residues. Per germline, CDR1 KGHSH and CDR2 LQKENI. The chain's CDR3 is CASSPLGGTGSHEQYF. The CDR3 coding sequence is TGTGCCAGCTCACCCCTCGGAGGAACAGGGAGTCACGAGCAGTACTTC.

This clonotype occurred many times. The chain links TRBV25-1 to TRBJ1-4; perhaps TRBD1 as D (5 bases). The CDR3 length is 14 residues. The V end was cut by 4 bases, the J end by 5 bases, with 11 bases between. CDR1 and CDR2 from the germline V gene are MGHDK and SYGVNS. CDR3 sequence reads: CASSVGGRNEKLFF. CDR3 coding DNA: TGTGCCAGCAGTGTTGGGGGGAGAAATGAAAAACTGTTTTTT.

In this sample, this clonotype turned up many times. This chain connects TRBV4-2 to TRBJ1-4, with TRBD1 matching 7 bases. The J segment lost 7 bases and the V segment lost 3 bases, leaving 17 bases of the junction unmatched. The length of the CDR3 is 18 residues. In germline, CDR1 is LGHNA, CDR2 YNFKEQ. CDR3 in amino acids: CASSHEWAPQGWAEKLFF. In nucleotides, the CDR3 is TGTGCCAGCAGCCACGAGTGGGCGCCACAGGGGTGGGCTGAAAAACTGTTTTTT.

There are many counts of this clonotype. The CDR3 reads CASSFSTGDTEAFF. The CDR3 nucleotides read TGTGCCAGCAGCTTTTCCACAGGGGACACTGAAGCTTTCTTT. The gene calls are TRBV7-9 and TRBJ1-1, with 7 bases matching TRBD1. The germline gives CDR1 SEHNR, CDR2 FQNEAQ (reference sequence). This CDR3 region has 14 residues. V shed 3 bases and J 3 bases; nucleotides not matched to a gene: 4. Supplemented by reference TRBV7-9 and TRBJ1-1, the full variable domain reads DTGVSQNPRHKITKRGQNVTFRCDPISEHNRLYWYRQTLGQGPEFLTYFQNEAQLEKSRLLSDRFSAERPKGSFSTLEIQRTEQGDSAMYLCASSFSTGDTEAFFGQGTRLTVV.